The 26 T cell receptor beta chains listed next were all sequenced from one sample in a study of shared clonotypes between healthy human individuals. Assay used: immunoSEQ multiplex PCR; TCRdb lists only in-frame clones, some missing. Of some 2.3 million clones in the sample, approximately 93% were seen once. The specimen sequenced was naive CD4+ T cells from PBMCs. As to subset: CD45RA+ positively selected. These receptors were taken from a man younger than 30 in good health. Some clones in this sample may be carry-over from other donors' samples.

The chain has TRBV5-4 and TRBJ2-5; D is perhaps TRBD2 (5 bases). Trimming removed 4 bases at V and 0 bases at J, with 10 bases between. This CDR3 is 14 amino acids long. Germline CDR1 reads SGHNT; CDR2 reads YYREEE (reference sequence). The CDR3 protein is CASSPGVYQETQYF. CDR3 in DNA: TGTGCCAGCAGCCCCGGGGTTTACCAAGAGACCCAGTACTTC.

This clone was recorded only once. This sequence joins TRBV9 and TRBJ2-3; 12 bases are a match to TRBD2. V lost 3 bases to trimming and J lost 4 bases; unmatched junction nucleotides: 3. The CDR3 length is 15 residues. Germline values: CDR1 SGDLS, CDR2 YYNGEE. This CDR3 is CASSASGRGADTQYF. The DNA of the CDR3 is TGTGCCAGCAGCGCTAGCGGGAGGGGGGCAGATACGCAGTATTTT.

The chain uses TRBV5-8 and TRBJ1-5, with 9 bases aligning to TRBD1. The junction had 12 bases not matched to a gene; V was cut back by 5 bases and J by 6 bases. The CDR3 consists of 16 residues. Germline lookup yields CDR1 SGHTS and CDR2 YDEGEE. CDR3 nucleotides: TGTGCCAGCAGGATAAATGGGGGACAGGGCGGTCAGCCCCAGCATTTT. It codes for CASRINGGQGGQPQHF.

Regarding this clone: This same CDR3 is encoded by further DNA sequences in the sample. The rearrangement links TRBV2 to TRBJ2-1; no clear D. CDR1 and CDR2 (germline): SNHLY, FYNNEI. Trimming took 9 bases from V and 0 from J, leaving 9 bases between them. The CDR3 is 13 residues long. The CDR3 DNA sequence: TGTGCCAGGAGTAGGAGCTCCTACAATGAGCAGTTCTTC. Protein: CARSRSSYNEQFF.

The chain combines TRBV29-1 with TRBJ2-3; TRBD2 aligns across 10 bases. The trim removed 4 bases at V and 2 bases at J, leaving 9 bases unmatched. Germline-derived CDR1 and CDR2 are SQVTM and ANQGSEA. This CDR3 spans 16 amino acids. Written as DNA, the CDR3 is TGCAGCGTTGCACAGTCAGCGGGAGGGAACACAGATACGCAGTATTTT. Translation: CSVAQSAGGNTDTQYF.

The J gene is TRBJ1-2, the V gene TRBV30; maybe TRBD1 (5 bases). This CDR3 is 12 amino acids long. V gave up 4 bases and J gave up 6 bases, with 12 bases separating them. CDR1 and CDR2 (germline): GTSNPN, SVGIG (reference sequence). CDR3 coding DNA: TGTGCCTGGAACCCGGGACGTCATGGCTACACCTTC. It is translated as CAWNPGRHGYTF.

This clone was counted a single time. This chain links TRBV6-1 with TRBJ1-2; D possibly corresponds to TRBD1 (5 bases). Germline V gives CDR1 MNHNS, CDR2 SASEGT. With 3 bases removed from V and 1 base from J, the gap between germline ends came to 9 bases. The CDR3 loop spans 14 amino acids. The CDR3: CASSEQGLNYGYTF. DNA of the CDR3: TGTGCCAGCAGTGAGCAGGGACTTAACTATGGCTACACCTTC.

This clone was found a few times. The CDR3 region has the DNA TGTGCCAGCACCCCAAGGTACACTGAAGCTTTCTTT. Residues: CASTPRYTEAFF. V is TRBV6-6 and J is TRBJ1-1, with D hard to call. Germline V CDR1 and CDR2: MNHNY, SVGAGI (reference sequence). The length of the CDR3 is 12 residues. V was shortened by 7 bases and J by 3 bases, with 9 bases between the two germline ends.

This rearrangement joins TRBV5-1 to TRBJ2-4; tentative D call: TRBD2 (6 bases). CDR3 length equals 13 residues. Germline V gene lookup returns CDR1 SGHRS and CDR2 YFSETQ. V shed 0 bases and J shed 7 bases, with 8 bases lying between them. The CDR3 DNA follows: TGCGCCAGCAGCTTGGGACTAGATAACATTCAGTACTTC. This codes for CASSLGLDNIQYF.

In its sample, this clone was seen once. The chain has TRBV7-3 and TRBJ2-5; 11 bases map to TRBD1. Per the germline V gene, CDR1 is SGHTA and CDR2 is FQGTGA. The junction had 3 bases not matched to a gene; V was cut back by 2 bases and J by 4 bases. This CDR3 comprises 15 residues. CDR3 nucleotide sequence: TGTGCCAGCAGCTTACTGGGACAGGGGGGAGAGACCCAGTACTTC. Translated: CASSLLGQGGETQYF.

The chain recombines TRBV5-6 with TRBJ2-2, with D possibly matching TRBD2 (6 bases). The V gene lost 4 bases and the J gene lost 7 bases, with 17 bases spanning the gap. Germline V gene sequence: CDR1 SGHDT, CDR2 YYEEEE. This CDR3 comprises 15 residues. The chain's CDR3 is CASSPLGGADGELFF. The CDR3 coding sequence is TGTGCCAGCAGCCCCTTGGGCGGGGCGGACGGGGAGCTGTTTTTT. The full variable domain, its missing parts supplied by reference TRBV5-6 and TRBJ2-2, is DAGVTQSPTHLIKTRGQQVTLRCSPKSGHDTVSWYQQALGQGPQFIFQYYEEEERQRGNFPDRFSGHQFPNYSSELNVNALLLGDSALYLCASSPLGGADGELFFGEGSRLTVL.

The chain combines TRBV28 with TRBJ2-7; D uncertain. Germline-derived CDR1 and CDR2 are MDHEN and SYDVKM. V lost 8 bases and J 5 bases, leaving 13 bases between the germline ends. The CDR3 length is 12 residues. DNA for the CDR3: TGTGCCAGCGGGAACCTCATACACGAGCAGTACTTC. Its protein product is CASGNLIHEQYF.

The chain has TRBV5-6 and TRBJ1-1; 10 nucleotides agree with TRBD1. Looked up from germline, CDR1 is SGHDT and CDR2 is YYEEEE. This CDR3 is 16 amino acids long. V shed 2 bases, J shed 4 bases, and the junction held 8 bases outside the gene matches. CDR3 amino acids: CASSFPDRGQGTEAFF. CDR3 bases: TGTGCCAGCAGCTTTCCCGACAGGGGGCAGGGCACTGAAGCTTTCTTT.

The V gene is TRBV6-5, the J gene TRBJ2-1; D is perhaps TRBD1 (5 bases). Germline V CDR1 and CDR2: MNHEY, SVGAGI. This CDR3 contains 16 residues. V was pared by 0 bases and J by 1 base, with 10 bases between. CDR3 residues: CASSYSAGISYNEQFF. The CDR3, as DNA: TGTGCCAGCAGTTACTCAGCAGGGATTTCCTACAATGAGCAGTTCTTC.

The chain recombines TRBV5-6 with TRBJ2-7; D is perhaps TRBD1 (5 bases). The ends were cut back, 8 bases at V and 5 bases at J, with 17 bases in the middle. The CDR3 is 13 amino acids. Germline CDR1 SGHDT, CDR2 YYEEEE. In nucleotides, the CDR3 is TGTGCCAGTCATGGCAGGGCGGCGGACGAGCAGTACTTC. Encoded protein: CASHGRAADEQYF.

V usage is TRBV6-5 and J usage is TRBJ1-1; D possibly corresponds to TRBD1 (6 bases). The CDR3 totals 15 residues. The germline V gene encodes CDR1 MNHEY and CDR2 SVGAGI. The V end lost 7 bases, the J end lost 1 base, and 16 bases lay between the germline ends. CDR3 nucleotides: TGTGCCAGCACCAACCCAGGGGCGGGGAACACTGAAGCTTTCTTT. Encoded protein: CASTNPGAGNTEAFF.

This sequence joins TRBV11-3 and TRBJ2-2; tentatively, D is TRBD1 (5 bases). The germline gives CDR1 SGHNT, CDR2 YENEEA. Trimming cost V 3 bases and J 0 bases, with 8 bases left between them. The CDR3 length is 15 residues. The chain's CDR3 is CASSFDRANTGELFF. The CDR3 DNA reads as TGTGCCAGCAGCTTCGACAGAGCGAACACCGGGGAGCTGTTTTTT. Complete variable domain (other parts from reference TRBV11-3 and TRBJ2-2): EAGVVQSPRYKIIEKKQPVAFWCNPISGHNTLYWYLQNLGQGPELLIRYENEEAVDDSQLPKDRFSAERLKGVDSTLKIQPAELGDSAVYLCASSFDRANTGELFFGEGSRLTVL.

This clone was observed once. The gene calls are TRBV19 and TRBJ1-4; 7 nucleotides match TRBD1. This CDR3 is 17 amino acids long. With V trimmed by 6 bases and J by 3 bases, 13 bases remained unmatched. CDR1 and CDR2 from the germline V gene are LNHDA and SQIVND (reference sequence). In DNA, the CDR3 is TGTGCCAGTAGACCGGAAGGCAGGGGGGGAGCTAATGAAAAACTGTTTTTT. It is translated as CASRPEGRGGANEKLFF.

The CDR3 nucleotides read TGTGCCAGCATTCTCCATCGGGGGCCCACTGAAGCTTTCTTT. Encoded protein: CASILHRGPTEAFF. This chain uses TRBV21-1 with TRBJ1-1. TRBV21-1 is deemed a pseudogene. The CDR3 has 14 residues.

This chain connects TRBV5-4 to TRBJ2-1; 8 positions agree with TRBD1. V lost 0 bases and J lost 8; bases outside the gene matches: 4. The CDR3 runs 14 residues. The V gene's germline CDR1 is SGHNT and CDR2 YYREEE (reference sequence). DNA of the CDR3: TGTGCCAGCAGCTTGGCCGCGACAGGGGATGAGCAGTTCTTC. Amino acid sequence: CASSLAATGDEQFF.

The chain recombines TRBV4-1 with TRBJ2-7; the D call may be TRBD1 or TRBD2 (5 bases each). CDR1 and CDR2 (germline): MGHRA, YSYEKL. V was pared by 0 bases and J by 10 bases, with 19 bases between. The CDR3 spans 15 residues. This CDR3 is CASSQDGARRGEQYF. Here the CDR3 DNA reads TGCGCCAGCAGCCAAGATGGGGCGAGAAGAGGGGAACAGTACTTC.

V is TRBV2 and J is TRBJ2-7; 9 positions agree with TRBD1. Germline V gene lookup returns CDR1 SNHLY and CDR2 FYNNEI. The CDR3 spans 16 residues. After removal of 3 bases from V and 7 bases from J, the junction contained 13 bases not matched to a gene. The CDR3: CASSDPHRDREGEQYF. In DNA, the CDR3 is TGTGCCAGCAGTGATCCCCACCGGGACAGGGAAGGAGAGCAGTACTTC.

V gene TRBV7-3 combines with J gene TRBJ2-3; weak D call: TRBD2 (6 bases). This CDR3 has 16 amino acids. Between the trimmed V and J ends, which lost 5 bases and 4 bases, there was a span of 19 bases. Germline V gene lookup returns CDR1 SGHTA and CDR2 FQGTGA. Here the CDR3 reads CASSHNSGGGPDTQYF. CDR3 sequence (DNA): TGTGCCAGCAGCCACAACTCGGGTGGAGGGCCAGATACGCAGTATTTT.

V and J are TRBV30 and TRBJ2-1, with D hard to call. Germline loops: CDR1 GTSNPN, CDR2 SVGIG (reference sequence). The germline V and J ends were trimmed by 7 bases and 0 bases, with 16 bases remaining between them. This CDR3 is 15 amino acids long. The CDR3 sequence: CAYRLAPSSYNEQFF. DNA for the CDR3: TGTGCCTACAGACTCGCTCCGAGCTCCTACAATGAGCAGTTCTTC.

CDR3 sequence (DNA): TGCGCCAGCAGCCCCCCGGGACTAGTAAACACCGGGGAGCTGTTTTTT. Amino acids: CASSPPGLVNTGELFF. The chain is built from TRBV5-1 and TRBJ2-2; 8 bases are a match to TRBD2. The V and J ends lost 4 bases and 2 bases, in that order; junction bases with no gene match: 7. The CDR3 extends over 16 amino acids. The germline CDR1 and CDR2 sequences are SGHRS and YFSETQ.

J is TRBJ2-6 and V is TRBV9; 10 nucleotides match TRBD1. The CDR3 runs 18 residues. The trim removed 1 base at V and 1 base at J, leaving 5 bases unmatched. CDR1 and CDR2 from the germline V gene are SGDLS and YYNGEE. CDR3 sequence: CASSVSGQGLSGANVLTF. In nucleotides, the CDR3 is TGTGCCAGCAGCGTATCGGGACAGGGGTTATCTGGGGCCAACGTCCTGACTTTC.